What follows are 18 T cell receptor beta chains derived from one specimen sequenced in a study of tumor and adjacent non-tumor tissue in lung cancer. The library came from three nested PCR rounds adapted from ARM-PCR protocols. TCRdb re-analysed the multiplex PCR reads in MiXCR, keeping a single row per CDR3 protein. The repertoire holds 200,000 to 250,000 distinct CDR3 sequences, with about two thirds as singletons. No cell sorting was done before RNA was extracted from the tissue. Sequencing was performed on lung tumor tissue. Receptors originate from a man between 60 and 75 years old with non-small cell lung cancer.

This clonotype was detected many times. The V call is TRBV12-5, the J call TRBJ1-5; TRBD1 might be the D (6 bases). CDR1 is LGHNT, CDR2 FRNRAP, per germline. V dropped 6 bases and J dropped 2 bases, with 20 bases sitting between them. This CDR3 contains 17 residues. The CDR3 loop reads CASGPGTTERGNQPQHF. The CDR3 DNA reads TGTGCTAGTGGGCCCGGGACAACTGAAAGGGGCAATCAGCCCCAGCATTTT.

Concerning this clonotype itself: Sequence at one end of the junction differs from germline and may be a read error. CDR3 region: CASSQDDKTYNEQFF. CDR3 DNA: TGTGCCAGCAGCCAAGATGATAAAACCTACAACGAGCAGTTCTTC. The genes are TRBV4-2 and TRBJ2-1; unclear D gene. Germline V gene lookup returns CDR1 LGHNA and CDR2 YNFKEQ. This CDR3 has 15 amino acids.

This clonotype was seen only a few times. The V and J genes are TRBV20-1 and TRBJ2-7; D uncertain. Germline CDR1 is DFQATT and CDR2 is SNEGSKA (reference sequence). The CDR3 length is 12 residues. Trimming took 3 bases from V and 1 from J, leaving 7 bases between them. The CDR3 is CSARGLSYEQYF. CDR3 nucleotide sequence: TGCAGTGCTAGGGGCCTGTCCTACGAGCAGTACTTC.

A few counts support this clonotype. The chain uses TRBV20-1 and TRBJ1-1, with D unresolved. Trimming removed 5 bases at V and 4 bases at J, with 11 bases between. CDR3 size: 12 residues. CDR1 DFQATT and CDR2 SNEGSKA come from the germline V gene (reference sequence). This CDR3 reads CSAPTVGTEAFF. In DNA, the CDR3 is TGCAGTGCTCCAACAGTGGGCACTGAAGCTTTCTTT.

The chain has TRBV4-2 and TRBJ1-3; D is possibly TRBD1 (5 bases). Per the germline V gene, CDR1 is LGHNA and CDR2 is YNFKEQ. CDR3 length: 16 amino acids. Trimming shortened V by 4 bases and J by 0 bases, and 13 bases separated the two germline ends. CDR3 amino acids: CASSRSAGTSGNTIYF. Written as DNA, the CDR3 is TGTGCCAGCAGCCGTTCCGCAGGGACCTCTGGAAACACCATATATTTT.

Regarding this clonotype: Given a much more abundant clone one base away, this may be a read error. The CDR3 sequence is CASSHQEAWEQYF. In nucleotides, the CDR3 is TGTGCCAGCAGTCACCAAGAAGCCTGGGAGCAGTACTTC. The chain employs TRBV6-2 or TRBV6-3 and TRBJ2-7; D unclear. With 5 bases removed from V and 7 bases from J, the gap between germline ends came to 15 bases. The CDR3 has 13 amino acids. Germline V gives CDR1 MNHEY, CDR2 SVGEGT.

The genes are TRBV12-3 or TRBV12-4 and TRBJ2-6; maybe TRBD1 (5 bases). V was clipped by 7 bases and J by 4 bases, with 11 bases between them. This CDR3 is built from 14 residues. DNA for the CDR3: TGTGCCAGCACCCAGGGTTCCGGGGCCAACGTCCTGACTTTC. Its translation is CASTQGSGANVLTF.

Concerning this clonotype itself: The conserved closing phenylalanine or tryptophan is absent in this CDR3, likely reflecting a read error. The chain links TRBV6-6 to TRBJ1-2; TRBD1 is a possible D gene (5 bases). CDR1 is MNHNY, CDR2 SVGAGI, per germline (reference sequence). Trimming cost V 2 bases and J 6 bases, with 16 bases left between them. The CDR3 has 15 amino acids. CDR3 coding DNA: TGTGCCAGCAGTTACCCTCCGGGGACGGGGGATGGCTACACCTAC. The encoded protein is CASSYPPGTGDGYTY.

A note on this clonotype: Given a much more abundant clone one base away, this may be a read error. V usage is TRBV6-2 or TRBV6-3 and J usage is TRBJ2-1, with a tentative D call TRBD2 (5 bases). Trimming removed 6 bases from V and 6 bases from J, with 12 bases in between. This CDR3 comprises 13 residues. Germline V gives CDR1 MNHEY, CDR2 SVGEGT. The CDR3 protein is CASRPTICNEQFF. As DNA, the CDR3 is TGTGCCAGCAGACCGACTATCTGCAATGAGCAGTTCTTC.

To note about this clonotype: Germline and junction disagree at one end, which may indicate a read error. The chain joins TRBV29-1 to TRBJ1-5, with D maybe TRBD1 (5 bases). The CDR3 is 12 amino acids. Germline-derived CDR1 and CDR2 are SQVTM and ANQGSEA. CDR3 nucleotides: TGCAGCGTCGGGGCCATAGATCAGCCCCGGCATTTT. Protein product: CSVGAIDQPRHF. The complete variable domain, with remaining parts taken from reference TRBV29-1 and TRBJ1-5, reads SAVISQKPSRDICQRGTSLTIQCQVDSQVTMMFWYRQQPGQSLTLIATANQGSEATYESGFVIDKFPISRPNLTFSTLTVSNMSPEDSSIYLCSVGAIDQPRHFGDGTRLSIL.

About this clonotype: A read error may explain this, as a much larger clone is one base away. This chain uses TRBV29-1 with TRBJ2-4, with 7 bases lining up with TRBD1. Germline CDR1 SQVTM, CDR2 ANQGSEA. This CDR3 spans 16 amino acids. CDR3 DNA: TGCAGCGTTGGGAAAGGGGGCCGGCTAGCCAAAAACTTTCAGTACTTC. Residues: CSVGKGGRLAKNFQYF.

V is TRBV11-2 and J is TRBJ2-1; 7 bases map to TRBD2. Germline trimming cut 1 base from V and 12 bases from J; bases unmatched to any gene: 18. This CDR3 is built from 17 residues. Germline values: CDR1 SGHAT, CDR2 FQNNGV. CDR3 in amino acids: CASSLAFRASGMIRQFF. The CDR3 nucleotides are TGTGCCAGCAGCTTAGCCTTTAGGGCTAGCGGTATGATCAGGCAGTTCTTC.

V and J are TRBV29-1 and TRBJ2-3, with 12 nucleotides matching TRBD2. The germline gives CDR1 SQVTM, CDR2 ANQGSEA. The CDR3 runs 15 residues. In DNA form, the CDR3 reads TGCAGAGCTGTAATTCTAGCGGGAGGGATAGATACGCAGTATTTT. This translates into CRAVILAGGIDTQYF.

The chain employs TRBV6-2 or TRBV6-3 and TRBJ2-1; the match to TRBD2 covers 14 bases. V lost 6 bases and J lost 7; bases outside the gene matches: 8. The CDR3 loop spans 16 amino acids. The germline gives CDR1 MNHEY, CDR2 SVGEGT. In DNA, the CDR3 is TGTGCCAGCAGCCCCGGGACTAGCGGGAGAACTAATGAGCAGTTCTTC. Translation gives CASSPGTSGRTNEQFF.

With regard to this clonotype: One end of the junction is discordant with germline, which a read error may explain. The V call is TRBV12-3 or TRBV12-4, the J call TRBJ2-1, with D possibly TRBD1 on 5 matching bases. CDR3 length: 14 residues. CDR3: CANSFFPRVHEHFF. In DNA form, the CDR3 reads TGTGCCAACAGTTTTTTCCCCAGGGTCCATGAGCACTTCTTC.

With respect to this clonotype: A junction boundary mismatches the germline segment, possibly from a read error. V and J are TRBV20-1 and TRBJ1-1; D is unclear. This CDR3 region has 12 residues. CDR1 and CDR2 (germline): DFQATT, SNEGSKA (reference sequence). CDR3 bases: TGCAATGCTAAAAGAGGGAACAGTGAAGCTTTCTTT. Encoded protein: CNAKRGNSEAFF.

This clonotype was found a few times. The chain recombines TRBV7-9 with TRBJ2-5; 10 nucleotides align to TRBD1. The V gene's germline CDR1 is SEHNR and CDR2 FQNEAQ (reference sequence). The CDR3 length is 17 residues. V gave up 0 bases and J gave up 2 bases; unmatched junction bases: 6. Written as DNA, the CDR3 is TGTGCCAGCAGCTTAGCCGGGTGGGACAGGGGTCAAGAGACCCAGTACTTC. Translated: CASSLAGWDRGQETQYF.

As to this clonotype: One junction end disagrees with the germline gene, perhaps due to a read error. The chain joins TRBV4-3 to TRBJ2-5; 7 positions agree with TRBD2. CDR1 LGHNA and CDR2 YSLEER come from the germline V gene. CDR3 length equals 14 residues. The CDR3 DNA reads TGCGCCAGCAGCCCAAAAGGGAGGGTCGAGACCCAATACTTC. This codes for CASSPKGRVETQYF.